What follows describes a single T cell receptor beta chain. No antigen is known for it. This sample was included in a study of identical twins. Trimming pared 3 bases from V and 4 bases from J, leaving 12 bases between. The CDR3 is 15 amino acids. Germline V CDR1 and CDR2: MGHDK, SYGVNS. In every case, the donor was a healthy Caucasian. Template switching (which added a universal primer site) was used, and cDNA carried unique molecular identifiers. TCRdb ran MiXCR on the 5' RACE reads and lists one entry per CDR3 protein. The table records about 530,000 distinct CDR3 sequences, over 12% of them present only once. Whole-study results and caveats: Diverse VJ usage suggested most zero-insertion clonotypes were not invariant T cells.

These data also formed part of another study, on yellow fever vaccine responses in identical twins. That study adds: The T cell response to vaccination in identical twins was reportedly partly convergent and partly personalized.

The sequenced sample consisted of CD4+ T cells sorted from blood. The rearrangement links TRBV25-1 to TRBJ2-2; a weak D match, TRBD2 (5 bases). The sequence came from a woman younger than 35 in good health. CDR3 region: CASSDPGMSTGELFF. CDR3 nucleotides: TGTGCCAGCAGTGACCCCGGGATGTCCACCGGGGAGCTGTTTTTT.